These T cell receptor beta chains were read from a single sample in a study. Using its own MiXCR run on the 5' RACE reads, TCRdb lists one record per CDR3 protein. The data contain 52,000 or so distinct CDR3 sequences, less than 25% of them singletons. The sample was tumor-infiltrating Tregs sorted from the breast tumor. These receptors were obtained from a female donor with breast cancer. Both conserved end residues are part of each CDR3. Fields, in order: clone size, V gene, CDR3 length, D gene, J gene, CDR3 DNA, CDR3 protein. The D gene is left open where the match is weak. Size is omitted from some rows. Given values are once, few, many or a class for expanded clones.

abundance: NA
v_gene: TRBV9
len: 12
d_gene: NA
j_gene: TRBJ1-5
CDR3nt: TGTGCCAGCAGCTTACGTGATAGGCCCCAGCATTTT
CDR3aa: CASSLRDRPQHF

abundance: few
v_gene: TRBV28
len: 14
d_gene: TRBD1
j_gene: TRBJ1-1
CDR3nt: TGTGCCAGCAGACGACAGGGCGAAGACACTGAAGCTTTCTTT
CDR3aa: CASRRQGEDTEAFF

abundance: NA
v_gene: TRBV4-2
len: 17
d_gene: TRBD1
j_gene: TRBJ1-2
CDR3nt: TGTGCCAGCAGCCAAGAATTCGGGACAGGGACTCGGTATGTCTACACCTTC
CDR3aa: CASSQEFGTGTRYVYTF

abundance: NA
v_gene: TRBV20-1
len: 13
d_gene: TRBD1
j_gene: TRBJ1-5
CDR3nt: TGCAGTGCTGCGACAGGGGAATCACAGCCCCAGCATTTT
CDR3aa: CSAATGESQPQHF

abundance: medium-sized
v_gene: TRBV7-8
len: 17
d_gene: TRBD1
j_gene: TRBJ2-6
CDR3nt: TGTGCCAGCAGCTTTCGACAGGGCGTCTCTGGGGCCAACGTCCTGACTTTC
CDR3aa: CASSFRQGVSGANVLTF

abundance: NA
v_gene: TRBV7-2
len: 15
d_gene: TRBD2
j_gene: TRBJ2-2
CDR3nt: TGTGCCAGCAGCGTAGGGGAGGGGCGTACCGGGGAGCTGTTTTTT
CDR3aa: CASSVGEGRTGELFF

abundance: few
v_gene: TRBV5-1
len: 16
d_gene: NA
j_gene: TRBJ2-2
CDR3nt: TGCGCCAGCACCGGGTCCGGGACGGTCAACACCGGGGAGCTGTTTTTT
CDR3aa: CASTGSGTVNTGELFF

abundance: NA
v_gene: TRBV27
len: 14
d_gene: NA
j_gene: TRBJ1-1
CDR3nt: TGTGCCAGCTGCTACAGCTATTCGGTTACGCCAGCTTTCTTT
CDR3aa: CASCYSYSVTPAFF

abundance: few
v_gene: TRBV28
len: 15
d_gene: NA
j_gene: TRBJ2-7
CDR3nt: TGTGCCAGCAGTTTAGGGGTTGAGGGGACCTACGAGCAGTACTTC
CDR3aa: CASSLGVEGTYEQYF

abundance: NA
v_gene: TRBV7-8
len: 14
d_gene: NA
j_gene: TRBJ2-5
CDR3nt: TGTGCCAGCAGCTCCAATCCCCGATTTTGGACCCAGTACTTC
CDR3aa: CASSSNPRFWTQYF

abundance: few
v_gene: TRBV6-1
len: 18
d_gene: TRBD1
j_gene: TRBJ1-4
CDR3nt: TGTGCCAGCAGTGAAGCGCTTCGGGGGACAGGGGGGGATGAAAAACTGTTTTTT
CDR3aa: CASSEALRGTGGDEKLFF

abundance: NA
v_gene: TRBV24-1
len: 15
d_gene: NA
j_gene: TRBJ2-2
CDR3nt: TGTGCCACCGGCGACGGGTGGGGTGAAACCGGGGAGCTGTTTTTT
CDR3aa: CATGDGWGETGELFF

abundance: many
v_gene: TRBV5-1
len: 13
d_gene: NA
j_gene: TRBJ1-2
CDR3nt: TGCGCCAGCAGCTTGGTAGGCGGCTATGGCTACACCTTC
CDR3aa: CASSLVGGYGYTF

abundance: few
v_gene: TRBV7-2
len: 15
d_gene: NA
j_gene: TRBJ1-2
CDR3nt: TGTGCCAGCAGCCGCTCGGGGGATCCTAACTATGGCTACACCTTC
CDR3aa: CASSRSGDPNYGYTF

abundance: NA
v_gene: TRBV5-1
len: 14
d_gene: NA
j_gene: TRBJ2-1
CDR3nt: TGCGCCAGCCGATCCCAGGAGTTTAGAAATGAGCAGTTCTTC
CDR3aa: CASRSQEFRNEQFF

abundance: many
v_gene: TRBV7-9
len: 13
d_gene: NA
j_gene: TRBJ1-1
CDR3nt: TGTGCCAGCAGCTTAGGACAGGCGGACTGGGGGTTCTTT
CDR3aa: CASSLGQADWGFF

abundance: NA
v_gene: TRBV12-3/TRBV12-4
len: 16
d_gene: TRBD1
j_gene: TRBJ2-6
CDR3nt: TGTGCCAGCAGTTGGACAGGGGGCACCGGGGCCAACGTCCTGACTTTC
CDR3aa: CASSWTGGTGANVLTF

abundance: NA
v_gene: TRBV4-2
len: 17
d_gene: TRBD1
j_gene: TRBJ1-1
CDR3nt: TGTGCCAGCAGCACCACCCCGGGACAGGGGGCCGAGGCTGAAGCTTTCTTT
CDR3aa: CASSTTPGQGAEAEAFF

abundance: few
v_gene: TRBV7-9
len: 15
d_gene: TRBD2
j_gene: TRBJ2-1
CDR3nt: TGTGCCAGCAGCTTAGGTCTAGCGGCAAACAATGAGCAGTTCTTC
CDR3aa: CASSLGLAANNEQFF

abundance: few
v_gene: TRBV20-1
len: 13
d_gene: NA
j_gene: TRBJ1-2
CDR3nt: TGCAGTGCCAAAAGGGGGGCTAACTATGGCTACACCTTC
CDR3aa: CSAKRGANYGYTF

abundance: few
v_gene: TRBV9
len: 15
d_gene: NA
j_gene: TRBJ1-4
CDR3nt: TGTGCCAGCAGCGCCTCAGCAACAACTAATGAAAAACTGTTTTTT
CDR3aa: CASSASATTNEKLFF

abundance: NA
v_gene: TRBV5-1
len: 16
d_gene: TRBD1
j_gene: TRBJ1-5
CDR3nt: TGCGCCAGCAGCAAAGGCCGGGACAGAGAGAATCAGCCCCAGCATTTT
CDR3aa: CASSKGRDRENQPQHF

abundance: few
v_gene: TRBV6-2/TRBV6-3
len: 14
d_gene: NA
j_gene: TRBJ1-2
CDR3nt: TGTGCCAGCAGTTATCCCGGAGGGGCCTATGGCTACACCTTC
CDR3aa: CASSYPGGAYGYTF

abundance: many
v_gene: TRBV5-5
len: 15
d_gene: NA
j_gene: TRBJ1-5
CDR3nt: TGTGCCAGCAGCCTCGGGAGGGCTCGGGATCAGCCCCAGCATTTT
CDR3aa: CASSLGRARDQPQHF

abundance: NA
v_gene: TRBV29-1
len: 14
d_gene: NA
j_gene: TRBJ1-2
CDR3nt: TGCAGCGCGAGGCAGACAAATAAAGTCTATGGCTACACCTTC
CDR3aa: CSARQTNKVYGYTF

abundance: NA
v_gene: TRBV13
len: 14
d_gene: TRBD2
j_gene: TRBJ2-1
CDR3nt: TGTGCCAGCAGATGGAGCGCTAGCGGGTATGAGCAGTTCTTC
CDR3aa: CASRWSASGYEQFF

abundance: NA
v_gene: TRBV12-3/TRBV12-4
len: 14
d_gene: NA
j_gene: TRBJ1-2
CDR3nt: TGTGCCAGCAGCCTGACCCGGATTGCCTATGGCTACACCTTC
CDR3aa: CASSLTRIAYGYTF

abundance: once
v_gene: TRBV20-1
len: 13
d_gene: NA
j_gene: TRBJ1-1
CDR3nt: TGCAGTGCTAGGATGGGGGGGCTTACTGAAGCTTTCTTT
CDR3aa: CSARMGGLTEAFF

abundance: NA
v_gene: TRBV5-1
len: 15
d_gene: TRBD1
j_gene: TRBJ2-1
CDR3nt: TGCGCCAGCAGCTGGGGGGACAGGACACACAATGAGCAGTTCTTC
CDR3aa: CASSWGDRTHNEQFF

abundance: NA
v_gene: TRBV10-3
len: 15
d_gene: NA
j_gene: TRBJ2-5
CDR3nt: TGTGCCATCAGCGCCACTACCTATAGCCAAGAGACCCAGTACTTC
CDR3aa: CAISATTYSQETQYF

abundance: many
v_gene: TRBV4-1
len: 14
d_gene: NA
j_gene: TRBJ2-1
CDR3nt: TGCGCCAGCAGCCAAGGATCCGCTCTGAATGAGCAGTTCTTC
CDR3aa: CASSQGSALNEQFF

abundance: medium-sized
v_gene: TRBV5-1
len: 15
d_gene: NA
j_gene: TRBJ1-1
CDR3nt: TGCGCCAGCAGCTTGGAGGCAGGCGCGAACACTGAAGCTTTCTTT
CDR3aa: CASSLEAGANTEAFF

abundance: NA
v_gene: TRBV11-2
len: 14
d_gene: TRBD2
j_gene: TRBJ2-4
CDR3nt: TGTACCAGCAGCAGGCTAGCGGGCAAAAACATTCAGTACTTT
CDR3aa: CTSSRLAGKNIQYF

abundance: many
v_gene: TRBV5-1
len: 14
d_gene: TRBD2
j_gene: TRBJ2-7
CDR3nt: TGCGCCAGCAGCTTGGATCGGGACTACTACGAGCAGTACTTC
CDR3aa: CASSLDRDYYEQYF

abundance: NA
v_gene: TRBV9
len: 20
d_gene: NA
j_gene: TRBJ1-2
CDR3nt: TGTGCCAGCTGCGTAGTTTCGGGAGGTCCCCGGGGTATGGCTAACTATGGCTACACCTTC
CDR3aa: CASCVVSGGPRGMANYGYTF

abundance: NA
v_gene: TRBV5-1
len: 14
d_gene: NA
j_gene: TRBJ2-1
CDR3nt: TGCGCCAGCAGTTCGAAGGCGGGATACAATGAGCAGTTCTTC
CDR3aa: CASSSKAGYNEQFF

abundance: few
v_gene: TRBV6-1
len: 14
d_gene: NA
j_gene: TRBJ1-2
CDR3nt: TGTGCCAGCACTAGGACAGAGAGCCCCTATGGCTACACCTTC
CDR3aa: CASTRTESPYGYTF

abundance: many
v_gene: TRBV12-3/TRBV12-4
len: 15
d_gene: TRBD1
j_gene: TRBJ1-5
CDR3nt: TGTGCCAGCACACTTACAGGGGTGAAGAATCAGCCCCAGCATTTT
CDR3aa: CASTLTGVKNQPQHF

abundance: NA
v_gene: TRBV5-4
len: 14
d_gene: NA
j_gene: TRBJ1-1
CDR3nt: TGTGCCAGCAGCTGGGGACGTGAGGCCACTGAAGCTTTCTTT
CDR3aa: CASSWGREATEAFF

abundance: NA
v_gene: TRBV7-9
len: 15
d_gene: TRBD1
j_gene: TRBJ1-1
CDR3nt: TGTGCCAGCAGCCCTAACAGGGGGATGAACACTGAAGCTTTCTTT
CDR3aa: CASSPNRGMNTEAFF

abundance: NA
v_gene: TRBV6-6
len: 14
d_gene: NA
j_gene: TRBJ2-6
CDR3nt: TGTGCCAGCAGTTACGGGGCTGGGGCCAACGTCCTGACTTTC
CDR3aa: CASSYGAGANVLTF